Here is one T cell receptor (beta chain) with its context. What it binds is not known. Each sample used at least 6.5 million PBMCs. Extracted total RNA amounted to at least 6 micrograms for each sample. This record comes from a study of blood T cells in healthy people across ages. Study findings and constraints: Older individuals had lower TCR beta diversity per million T cells (the decline was roughly linear). Naive T cell percentage strongly correlated with TCR beta diversity.

Germline V gene lookup returns CDR1 LGHNA and CDR2 YSLEER. V was shortened by 0 bases and J by 5 bases, with 10 bases between the two germline ends. The CDR3 extends over 14 amino acids. Combining a sample-barcoded 5' primer with a J-beta primer mix, a second PCR ran for about 7 to 11 cycles. TCRdb recomputed calls from the 5' RACE reads with MiXCR, one row per CDR3 protein. The sample lists 1 million to 1.2 million distinct CDR3 sequences, 35% to 40% seen once, with around 13% in the top ten. The chain is built from TRBV4-3 and TRBJ1-1, with D perhaps matching TRBD1 (5 bases). The origin of this receptor is a man aged 18 to 29 in good health. The sample consisted of blood. CDR3 in DNA: TGCGCCAGCAGCCAAGAGAGCAGGGCGACTGAAGCTTTCTTT. Translating gives CASSQESRATEAFF.